One sample yielded the 7 T cell receptor beta chains listed below, sequenced in a study of beta chain features in type 1 diabetes. Expressed TCRB transcripts were sequenced because the entire RNA isolate underwent reverse transcription. Clones were read by immunoSEQ multiplex PCR, and TCRdb kept only the in-frame ones, dropping some. The repertoire holds a few hundred thousand clones, with approximately 12% as singletons. The sequencing input was naive CD4+ T cells from blood. The receptors shown here come from a man aged 18 to 29 in good health.

The chain joins TRBV19 to TRBJ2-5; D possibly corresponds to TRBD2 (5 bases). V lost 4 bases, J lost 4 bases, and 10 bases lay in between. There are 13 residues in the CDR3. From germline, CDR1 is LNHDA and CDR2 SQIVND (reference sequence). CDR3 in amino acids: CASSTTSGETQYF. CDR3 in DNA: TGTGCCAGTAGTACAACTAGTGGAGAGACCCAGTACTTC.

This clone has more than one count but fewer than ten. The same CDR3 is also encoded by other DNA sequences in this sample. The V call is TRBV5-1, the J call TRBJ2-5, with a tentative D call TRBD2 (5 bases). Germline CDR1 is SGHRS and CDR2 is YFSETQ. The length of the CDR3 is 13 residues. Trimming cost V 0 bases and J 5 bases, with 8 bases left between them. This CDR3 is CASSLGGLETQYF. In nucleotides, the CDR3 is TGCGCCAGCAGCTTGGGAGGGCTTGAGACCCAGTACTTC.

Of note for this clone: Mismatch with germline at one junction end may stem from a read error. This sequence joins TRBV28 and TRBJ1-1; TRBD1 might be the D (5 bases). The germline V gene encodes CDR1 MDHEN and CDR2 SYDVKM. This CDR3 is 13 amino acids long. The CDR3 here is CLHGGGTNTEAFF. The DNA for the CDR3 is TGCCTCCATGGGGGAGGGACGAACACTGAAGCTTTCTTT.

The chain combines TRBV6-5 with TRBJ1-6, with D tentatively TRBD1 (5 bases). Germline V gives CDR1 MNHEY, CDR2 SVGAGI. The CDR3 runs 14 residues. The ends were cut back, 0 bases at V and 8 bases at J, with 8 bases in the middle. CDR3 amino acids: CASSYSGRDSPLHF. The CDR3 region has the DNA TGTGCCAGCAGTTACTCTGGCAGGGATTCACCCCTCCACTTT.

This chain joins TRBV15 and TRBJ2-2; the match to TRBD2 covers 8 bases. J gave up 0 bases and V 3 bases, and 0 bases lay outside the gene matches. The CDR3 consists of 15 residues. CDR1 and CDR2 from the germline V gene are LNHNV and YYDKDF (reference sequence). The CDR3 sequence: CATSRGLANTGELFF. CDR3 bases: TGTGCCACCAGCAGGGGACTAGCGAACACCGGGGAGCTGTTTTTT.

V gene TRBV6-6 combines with J gene TRBJ1-6, with D possibly being TRBD1 (5 bases). The CDR3 runs to 16 residues. V was cut by 5 bases and J by 10 bases, with 21 bases left in between. Germline V gives CDR1 MNHNY, CDR2 SVGAGI (reference sequence). The CDR3 DNA is TGTGCCAGCAGTCCTGACCAGGGATGGCGCGGATCACCCCTCCACTTT. It translates to CASSPDQGWRGSPLHF.

This clone has just a few counts. This rearrangement joins TRBV4-2 to TRBJ2-1, with 10 positions matching TRBD1. CDR3 length: 17 residues. Per germline, CDR1 LGHNA and CDR2 YNFKEQ. J gave up 6 bases and V 4 bases, and 12 bases lay outside the gene matches. CDR3 DNA: TGTGCCAGCAGCCTCGACCCCCGGGACAGGGGTTTCAATGAGCAGTTCTTC. It translates to CASSLDPRDRGFNEQFF.